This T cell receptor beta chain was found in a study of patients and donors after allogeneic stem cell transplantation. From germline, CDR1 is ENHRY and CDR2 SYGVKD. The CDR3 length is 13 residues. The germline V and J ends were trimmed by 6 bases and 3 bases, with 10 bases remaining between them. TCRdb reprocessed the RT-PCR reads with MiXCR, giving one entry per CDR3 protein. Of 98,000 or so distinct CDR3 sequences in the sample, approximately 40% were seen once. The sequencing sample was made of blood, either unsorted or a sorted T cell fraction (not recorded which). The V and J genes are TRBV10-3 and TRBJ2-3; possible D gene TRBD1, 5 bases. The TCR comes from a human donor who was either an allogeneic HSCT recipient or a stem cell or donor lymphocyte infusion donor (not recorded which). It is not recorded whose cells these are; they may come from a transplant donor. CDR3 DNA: TGTGCCATCAGGGGCAGGGCTACAGATACGCAGTATTTT. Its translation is CAIRGRATDTQYF.